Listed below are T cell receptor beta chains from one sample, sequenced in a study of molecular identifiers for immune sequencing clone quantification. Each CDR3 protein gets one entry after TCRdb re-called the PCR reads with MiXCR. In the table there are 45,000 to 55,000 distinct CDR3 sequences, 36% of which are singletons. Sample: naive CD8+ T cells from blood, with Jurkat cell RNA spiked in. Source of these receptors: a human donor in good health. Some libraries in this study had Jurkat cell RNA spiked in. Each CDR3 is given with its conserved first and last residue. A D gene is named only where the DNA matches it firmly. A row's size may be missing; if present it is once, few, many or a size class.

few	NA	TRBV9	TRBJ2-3	CASSGTTDTQYF	TGTGCCAGCAGCGGAACCACAGATACGCAGTATTTT
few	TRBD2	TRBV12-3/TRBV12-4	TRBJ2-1	CASSNLLAGGSNEQFF	TGTGCCAGCAGTAACCTGCTAGCGGGAGGTTCAAATGAGCAGTTCTTC
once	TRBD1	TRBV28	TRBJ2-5	CASSLRDRVQETQYF	TGTGCCAGCAGTTTACGGGACAGGGTCCAAGAGACCCAGTACTTC
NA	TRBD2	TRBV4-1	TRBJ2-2	CASLGLAGVNTGELFF	TGCGCCAGCTTAGGACTAGCGGGAGTGAACACCGGGGAGCTGTTTTTT
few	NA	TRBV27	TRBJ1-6	CASSFWGAKSPLHF	TGTGCCAGCAGTTTTTGGGGGGCCAAATCACCCCTCCACTTT
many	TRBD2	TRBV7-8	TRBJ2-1	CASSPGTSLEQFF	TGTGCCAGCAGCCCCGGGACTAGCCTTGAGCAGTTCTTC
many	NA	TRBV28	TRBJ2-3	CASSLFGPLADTQYF	TGTGCCAGCAGTCTCTTCGGGCCCCTGGCAGATACGCAGTATTTT
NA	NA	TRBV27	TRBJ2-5	CASGQRGQETQYF	TGTGCCAGCGGACAAAGGGGCCAAGAGACCCAGTACTTC
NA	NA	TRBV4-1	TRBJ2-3	CASSQDVDTQYF	TGCGCCAGCAGCCAAGATGTAGATACGCAGTATTTT
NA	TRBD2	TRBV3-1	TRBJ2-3	CASSQGPRSGRGDTQYF	TGTGCCAGCAGCCAAGGGCCCAGAAGCGGGAGAGGAGATACGCAGTATTTT
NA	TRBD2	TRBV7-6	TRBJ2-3	CASSFSSGRSTDTQNF	TGTGCCAGCAGCTTCTCAAGCGGGAGGAGCACAGATACGCAGAATTTT
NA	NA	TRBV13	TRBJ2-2	CASSLGVRSTGELFF	TGTGCCAGCAGCTTAGGGGTCAGAAGCACCGGGGAGCTGTTTTTT
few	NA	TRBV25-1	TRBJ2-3	CASSGGTFTDTQYF	TGTGCCAGCAGTGGCGGGACTTTCACAGATACGCAGTATTTT
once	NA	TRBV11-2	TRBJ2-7	CASSPRLYEQYF	TGTGCCAGCAGCCCCCGCCTCTACGAGCAGTACTTC
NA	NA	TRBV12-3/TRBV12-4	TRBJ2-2	CASSNPTPQGSTGELVF	TGTGCCAGCAGCAACCCCACTCCACAGGGTTCCACCGGGGAGCTGGTTTTT
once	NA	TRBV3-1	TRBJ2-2	CASSQVHGTAKELFF	TGTGCCAGCAGCCAAGTTCACGGGACGGCGAAGGAGCTGTTTTTT
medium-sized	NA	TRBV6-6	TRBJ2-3	CASTLGPHTDTQYF	TGTGCCAGCACCCTCGGGCCCCACACAGATACGCAGTATTTT
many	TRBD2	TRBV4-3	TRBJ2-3	CASSQVTSGMLATDTQYF	TGCGCCAGCAGCCAAGTCACTAGCGGGATGCTCGCTACAGATACGCAGTATTTT
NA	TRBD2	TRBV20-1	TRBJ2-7	CSARKWTSGYEQYF	TGCAGTGCTAGAAAATGGACTAGCGGTTACGAGCAGTACTTC
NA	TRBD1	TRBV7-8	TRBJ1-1	CVSSQDRGPMNTEAFF	TGTGTCAGCAGCCAGGACAGGGGGCCGATGAACACTGAAGCTTTCTTT
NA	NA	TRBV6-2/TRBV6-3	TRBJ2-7	CASTGGYEQYF	TGTGCCAGCACCGGCGGGTACGAGCAGTACTTC